This TCR beta chain derives from a study of cytomegalovirus exposure and HLA in healthy donors. Study conclusions and caveats: Within a later analysis, the majority of CMV-associated TCR beta chains appeared HLA-restricted. TCR beta V- and J-gene trimming, according to a later analysis, was linked to a missense DCLRE1C variant.

This clone has only one observation. Its antigen is still unknown. The V and J ends lost 9 bases and 3 bases, in that order; junction bases with no gene match: 13. This CDR3 is 15 amino acids long. Germline V gene sequence: CDR1 LGHNT, CDR2 FRNRAP. 60 Vbeta and 13 Jbeta primers were used in PCR. Sequenced by immunoSEQ multiplex PCR; TCRdb stores in-frame clones only, minus some. This table holds 200,000 or so clones, 80% to 85% found once. The J gene is TRBJ1-1, the V gene TRBV12-5; 7 nucleotides match TRBD1. This sequence was found in a boy aged 10-17 years in good health and CMV-seronegative. The specimen sequenced was PBMCs. The CDR3 coding sequence is TGTGCTAGCTTCAATCACAGGGGCCCTTACACTGAAGCTTTCTTT. Amino acid sequence: CASFNHRGPYTEAFF.